The 8 T cell receptor beta chains listed next were all sequenced from one sample in a study of early T cells in non-severe SARS-CoV-2 infection (dated by TCRdb to the early 2020s). Libraries were built with 5' RACE. The instrument given in TCRdb is NextSeq 500. TCRdb reprocessed the public reads (quality trimming at Q25 with fastp, clone calling with MiXCR) and kept in-frame beta chains. Every entry covers one CDR3 protein and lists the most common genes and DNA from its rows. Recorded for this sample are 75,000 to 80,000 distinct CDR3 sequences; roughly 9.6% of them occurred a single time. The leading ten clones occupy 4.8% of the sample. Sample: whole blood. Every receptor here comes from an adult who was a healthcare worker with PCR-confirmed SARS-CoV-2 infection or an uninfected control (not recorded which).

There are many counts of this clonotype. The rearrangement joins TRBV11-1 to TRBJ2-3; D possibly corresponds to TRBD2 (5 bases). The germline gives CDR1 SGHAT, CDR2 FQDESV (reference sequence). V was shortened by 5 bases and J by 6 bases, with 24 bases between the two germline ends. The CDR3 contains 17 residues. The chain's CDR3 is CASSRLVGRTGDDTQYF. The CDR3 DNA follows: TGTGCCAGCAGCCGACTTGTCGGCAGGACTGGGGATGATACGCAGTATTTT.

The table lists this clonotype with many counts. The chain is built from TRBV27 and TRBJ1-5, with 7 bases lining up with TRBD1. The CDR3 is 14 residues long. Trimming removed 6 bases from V and 7 bases from J; junction bases left unmatched: 9. Germline CDR1 is MNHEY and CDR2 is SMNVEV (reference sequence). CDR3 in DNA: TGTGCCAGCAGCCCTGGACAGGAAAGGCAGCCCCAGCATTTT. Protein sequence: CASSPGQERQPQHF.

This clonotype was seen more than once but under ten times. The chain carries TRBV12-3 or TRBV12-4 and TRBJ2-2; 7 nucleotides match TRBD1. Trimming removed 6 bases from V and 4 bases from J; junction bases left unmatched: 11. The CDR3 sequence is 16 residues long. Here the CDR3 reads CASRDITGDITGELFF. The DNA for the CDR3 is TGTGCCAGCAGGGATATTACAGGGGACATCACCGGGGAGCTGTTTTTT.

The chain has TRBV5-1 and TRBJ2-3; no reliable D call. Trimming left V 3 bases short and J 0 bases short, with 17 bases between. The CDR3 is 17 amino acids. CDR1 is SGHRS and CDR2 is YFSETQ in the germline V gene. CDR3 DNA sequence: TGCGCCAGCAGCTCCCCGGCCGCACAAAGGAGCACAGATACGCAGTATTTT. Its protein is CASSSPAAQRSTDTQYF.

This clonotype occurred many times. Here the CDR3 reads CASSRKGSSYEQYF. CDR3 DNA: TGTGCCAGCAGCAGGAAGGGCAGCTCCTACGAGCAGTACTTC. J is TRBJ2-7 and V is TRBV21-1; TRBD2 reflects the table's D call only, with no check against the DNA. TRBV21-1 is described as a pseudogene. There are 14 residues in the CDR3.

This clonotype has just a few counts. The chain has TRBV29-1 and TRBJ2-3, with D possibly matching TRBD2 (6 bases). CDR3 length: 14 residues. CDR1 and CDR2 (germline): SQVTM, ANQGSEA. The V end lost 4 bases, the J end lost 1 base, and 12 bases lay between the germline ends. The CDR3 sequence: CSVVLSGRTDTQYF. In nucleotides, the CDR3 is TGCAGCGTTGTTCTTAGCGGTCGCACAGATACGCAGTATTTT.

The chain uses TRBV20-1 and TRBJ2-3, with D maybe TRBD1 (5 bases). V was pared by 0 bases and J by 5 bases, with 12 bases between. Germline-derived CDR1 and CDR2 are DFQATT and SNEGSKA (reference sequence). The CDR3 runs to 14 residues. CDR3 DNA sequence: TGCAGTGCTAGAGATTTTAGGGGAATAGATACGCAGTATTTT. Protein sequence: CSARDFRGIDTQYF.

For this clonotype: A much larger clone lies a single base off, so this may be a read error. V is TRBV5-4 and J is TRBJ2-2; weak D call: TRBD2 (6 bases). The CDR3 runs 15 residues. V was shortened by 3 bases and J by 6 bases, with 15 bases between the two germline ends. CDR1 SGHNT and CDR2 YYREEE come from the germline V gene (reference sequence). The CDR3 DNA reads as TGTGCCAGCAGCTCTGGGGCGGGACCCTCCGGGGAGCTGTTTTTT. It encodes CASSSGAGPSGELFF.